This T cell receptor beta chain was captured in a study of shared clonotypes between healthy human individuals. Assay used: immunoSEQ multiplex PCR; TCRdb lists only in-frame clones, some missing. The repertoire includes over a million clones, approximately 98.5% of them detected once, and 0.36% sits in the top ten. CDR3 length: 13 amino acids. V lost 6 bases, J lost 7 bases, and 12 bases lay in between. Germline assignment: CDR1 MNHNS and CDR2 SASEGT. The sequence came from a man in his thirties or forties in good health. This rearrangement joins TRBV6-1 to TRBJ2-2, with D possibly TRBD2 on 5 matching bases. Sequenced input: naive CD4+ T cells sorted from blood. Subset noted: CD45RA+ positively selected. The CDR3 DNA sequence: TGTGCCAGCAGCGCCCTCGGGGTCGGGGAGCTGTTTTTT. This sequence encodes CASSALGVGELFF.